The entry that follows covers one T cell receptor (beta chain) sequence. It lacks a known antigen. Within one base of it there is no much larger clone, and no base qualities were kept. Libraries were prepared through RT-PCR. The instrument given in TCRdb is Illumina HiSeq 2500. The public sequencing data were trimmed at Q25 with fastp and processed into clonotypes with MiXCR by TCRdb, which kept only in-frame beta chains. Records with the same CDR3 protein are collapsed into one entry carrying the most frequent genes and DNA. In all, the sample holds roughly 700,000 distinct CDR3 sequences, and roughly 14% of those were seen once. 6.5% to 8.5% of the sample is taken by the ten largest. The sample belongs to a study of response to subunit inactivated influenza vaccine (dated by TCRdb to 2017 to 2018). Background on the whole study: Deep quantitative profiling of the T cell receptor repertoire was used in the study to follow responses to a trivalent subunit inactivated influenza vaccine.

Beyond this particular receptor, the publication reports: The authors proposed that each seasonal influenza vaccination may bring in only a limited number of new T cells.

There are 14 amino acids in the CDR3, from cysteine to phenylalanine inclusive. The sequence is cut down to CDR3 DNA, 42 bases in frame from base 1. Trimming takes 3 bases from V and 5 bases from J, and the germline ends sit 11 bases apart. The rearranged chain carries TRBV12-3 or TRBV12-4 and TRBJ1-5; a weak D assignment points to TRBD1 (6 bases agree). The sequence derives from a man in his forties or fifties who received an inactivated influenza vaccine. Donor details come from another sample of the same person, matched by shared clones. Here the sequenced sample was PBMCs from blood, taken about 14 days before vaccination. The CDR3 region has the sequence CASSFHRVDQPQHF. The DNA is as follows: TGTGCCAGCAGTTTTCACAGGGTAGATCAGCCCCAGCATTTT.